This TCR beta chain was retrieved from a study of shared clonotypes between healthy human individuals. On this clone itself: What it recognizes is unknown. This sample also contains other DNA sequences that code for the same CDR3.

Whole-study findings and limits: Generally, estimated richness proved larger in naive subsets than it did in memory subsets.

CD4+ cells underwent separation, giving CD45RA+ naive and CD45RA-negative memory subsets. Only in-frame clones appear in the TCRdb table, and some are missing; sequencing was by immunoSEQ multiplex PCR. The profile shows about 2.3 million clones, 80% to 95% of them singletons. The TCR comes from a young man in good health. Some clones in this sample may be carry-over from other donors' samples. The sequenced material came from naive CD4+ T cells from PBMCs. Specified subset: CD45RA+ positively selected.

The CDR3 protein is CASSSDRGNEKLFF. For the CDR3, the DNA is TGTGCCAGCAGCTCGGACAGGGGAAATGAAAAACTGTTTTTT. The J gene is TRBJ1-4, the V gene TRBV7-2; 9 nucleotides match TRBD1. V lost 4 bases and J lost 5; bases outside the gene matches: 2. From germline, CDR1 is SGHTA and CDR2 FQGNSA. CDR3 length: 14 residues.